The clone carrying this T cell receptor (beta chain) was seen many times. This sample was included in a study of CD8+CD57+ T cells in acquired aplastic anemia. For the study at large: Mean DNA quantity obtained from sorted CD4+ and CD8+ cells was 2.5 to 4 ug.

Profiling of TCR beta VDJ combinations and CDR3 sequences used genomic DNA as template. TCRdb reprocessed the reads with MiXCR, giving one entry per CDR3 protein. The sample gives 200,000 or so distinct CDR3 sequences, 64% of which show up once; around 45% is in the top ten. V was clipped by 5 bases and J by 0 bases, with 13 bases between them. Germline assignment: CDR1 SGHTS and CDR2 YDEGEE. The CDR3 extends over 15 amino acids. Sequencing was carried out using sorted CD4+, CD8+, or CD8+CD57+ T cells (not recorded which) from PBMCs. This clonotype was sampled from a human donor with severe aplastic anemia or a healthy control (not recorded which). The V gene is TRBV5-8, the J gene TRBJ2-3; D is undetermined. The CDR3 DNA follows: TGTGCCAGCAGTTCGAATTACCCTAGCACAGATACGCAGTATTTT. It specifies CASSSNYPSTDTQYF.